These T cell receptor beta chains were read from a single sample in a study of cytomegalovirus exposure and HLA in healthy donors. Sequencing was performed with immunoSEQ multiplex PCR; in TCRdb, only in-frame clones are kept and a portion is missing. This table lists under 200,000 clones. The sample comprised PBMCs. The receptors shown here come from a young man in good health and CMV-seronegative. Each CDR3 is given with its conserved first and last residue. A D gene is named only where the DNA matches it firmly.

d_call	j_call	v_call	cdr3_nt	cdr3_aa
-	TRBJ2-7	TRBV7-3	TGTGCCAGCAGCTACGCGGCGGGCCAGTTCTACGAGCAGTACTTC	CASSYAAGQFYEQYF
-	TRBJ2-5	TRBV10-3	TGTGCCATCAGTGAGTCCCGGGCCGACTCCTCCGAGGGAGAGACCCAGTACTTC	CAISESRADSSEGETQYF
-	TRBJ2-7	TRBV6-1	TGTGCCAGCATTAGGGAACAGGGCTACGAGCAGTACTTC	CASIREQGYEQYF
-	TRBJ2-7	TRBV5-1	TGCGCCAGCAGCTCCCAGGGGTACGGGTCCGAGCAGTACTTC	CASSSQGYGSEQYF
TRBD2	TRBJ2-1	TRBV18	TGTGCCAGCTCCCAGGGACTAGTGATCAATGAGCAGTTCTTC	CASSQGLVINEQFF
-	TRBJ1-2	TRBV7-2	TGTGCCAGCAGCCCTCAAGAGAGCTTTGTCGTAGACTATGGCTACACCTTC	CASSPQESFVVDYGYTF
TRBD2	TRBJ2-1	TRBV11-3	TGTGCCAGCAGCCTTGGACTAGCGGGGTCCAATGAGCAGTTCTTC	CASSLGLAGSNEQFF
TRBD1	TRBJ1-1	TRBV30	TGTACCTGGACCGGACAGGTTCCGAACACTGAAGCTTTCTTT	CTWTGQVPNTEAFF
TRBD1	TRBJ1-2	TRBV28	TGTGCCAGCAGTTCCTCGACAGGGACGGGCTACACCTTC	CASSSSTGTGYTF
TRBD2	TRBJ2-7	TRBV11-3	TGTGCCAGCAGCTTACGGGGAGGGTCCTACGAGCAGTACTTC	CASSLRGGSYEQYF
-	TRBJ1-5	TRBV15	TGTGCCACCAGCAAACAGGGATGGGACAATCAGCCCCAGCATTTT	CATSKQGWDNQPQHF
-	TRBJ2-2	TRBV9	TGTGCCAGCAGCGCGAGGGTTACCGGGGAGCTGTTTTTT	CASSARVTGELFF
TRBD2	TRBJ2-1	TRBV2	TGTGCCAGCAAACGGCGGGAGAGCGACAATGAGCAGTTCTTC	CASKRRESDNEQFF
-	TRBJ1-1	TRBV19	TGTGCCAGTAGTACCGTGGGACTGTTGAACACTGAAGCTTTCTTT	CASSTVGLLNTEAFF
-	TRBJ2-2	TRBV29-1	TGCAGCGTTGAATACTGGACAGAGAACACCGGGGAGCTGTTTTTT	CSVEYWTENTGELFF
-	TRBJ2-5	TRBV5-4	TGTGCCAGCAGCACGAGCGAGGAAGAGACCCAGTACTTC	CASSTSEEETQYF
-	TRBJ2-5	TRBV28	TGTGCCAGCAGTTTAGACAGAGATCAAGAGACCCAGTACTTC	CASSLDRDQETQYF
-	TRBJ2-7	TRBV9	TGTGCCAGCAGCGGACAGGTGTTGGACGAGCAGTACTTC	CASSGQVLDEQYF
-	TRBJ2-3	TRBV5-1	TGCGCCAGCAGCTTGGGGCTAGCAGGGGCAGATACGCAGTATTTT	CASSLGLAGADTQYF
-	TRBJ2-4	TRBV5-5	TGTGCCAGCAGCCTCAGGGCAGCCAAAAACATTCAGTACTTC	CASSLRAAKNIQYF
-	TRBJ2-7	TRBV10-1	TGCGCCAGCAGTGAGTCGGGCGCAGGGCTTATCAACGAGCAGTACTTC	CASSESGAGLINEQYF
-	TRBJ1-5	TRBV28	TGTGCCAGCAAACAGGGTGGGAATCAGCCCCAGCATTTT	CASKQGGNQPQHF
-	TRBJ1-2	TRBV6-1	TGTGCCAGCAGTGCCAAGGGGGGGATACATGGCTACACCTTC	CASSAKGGIHGYTF
TRBD2	TRBJ2-1	TRBV2	TGTGCCAGCAGAGTTAGCGGGAGGAGGGATGAGCAGTTCTTC	CASRVSGRRDEQFF
-	TRBJ1-4	TRBV20-1	TGCAGTGTTCAGGGTAATGAAAAACTGTTTTTT	CSVQGNEKLFF
TRBD1	TRBJ2-2	TRBV11-3	TGTGCCAGCAGCTTAAACCAGGGGGTCTACACCGGGGAGCTGTTTTTT	CASSLNQGVYTGELFF
TRBD1	TRBJ2-7	TRBV19	TGTGCCAGTACCCAGGGGGCAGGGTACGAGCAGTACTTC	CASTQGAGYEQYF
-	TRBJ2-7	TRBV4-2	TGTGCCAGCAGCCAAGACCTGACAGCCTACGAGCAGTACTTC	CASSQDLTAYEQYF